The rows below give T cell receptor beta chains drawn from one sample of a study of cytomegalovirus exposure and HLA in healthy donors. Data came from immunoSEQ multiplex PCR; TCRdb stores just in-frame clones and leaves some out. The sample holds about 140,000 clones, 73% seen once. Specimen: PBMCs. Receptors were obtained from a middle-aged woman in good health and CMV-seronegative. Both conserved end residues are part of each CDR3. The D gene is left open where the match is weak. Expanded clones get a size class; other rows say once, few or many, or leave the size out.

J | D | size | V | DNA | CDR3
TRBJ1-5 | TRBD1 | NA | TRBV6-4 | TGTGCCAGCAGTGACGGAGGAGGGGGCTCAGTGAGCAATCAGCCCCAGCATTTT | CASSDGGGGSVSNQPQHF
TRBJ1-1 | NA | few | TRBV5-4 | TGTGCCAGCAGCCCCGGAGGGACTGAAGCTTTCTTT | CASSPGGTEAFF
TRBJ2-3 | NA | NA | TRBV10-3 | TGTGCCATCAGTGAGTCGAAGGGGGGGCGATACACAGATACGCAGTATTTT | CAISESKGGRYTDTQYF
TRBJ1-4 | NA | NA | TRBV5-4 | TGTGCCAGCAGCTCGGGGGGACACGCAGCAAATGAAAAACTGTTTTTT | CASSSGGHAANEKLFF
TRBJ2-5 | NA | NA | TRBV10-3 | TGTGCCATCAGTGAGGGCCCAAACCGGGGAGAGACCCAGTACTTC | CAISEGPNRGETQYF
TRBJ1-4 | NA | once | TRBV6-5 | TGTGCCAGCAGCCAGGGTATCGCTGAAAAACTGTTTTTT | CASSQGIAEKLFF
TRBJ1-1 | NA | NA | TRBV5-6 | TGTGCCAGCAGCCACTACGGTACGTTTGGGACTGAAGCTTCCTTT | CASSHYGTFGTEASF
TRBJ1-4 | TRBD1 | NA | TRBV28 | TGTGCCAGCAGCTGGACAGGGGGCGTCGAATACGAAAAACTGTTTTTT | CASSWTGGVEYEKLFF
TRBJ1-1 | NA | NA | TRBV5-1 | TGCGCCAGCAGCCCCCGTGGGGTGGGGGGTTTGGACACTGAAGCTTTCTTT | CASSPRGVGGLDTEAFF
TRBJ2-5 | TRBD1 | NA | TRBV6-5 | TGTGCCAGCTATGACAGGGGGGTATCGGAGACCCAGTACTTC | CASYDRGVSETQYF
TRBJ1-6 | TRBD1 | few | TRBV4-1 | TGCGCCAGCAGCCTAACTACAGGGGTGGGTTCACCCCTCCACTTT | CASSLTTGVGSPLHF
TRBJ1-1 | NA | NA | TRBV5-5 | TGTGCCAGCAGCTTGTCCGTAGAAGCTTTCTTT | CASSLSVEAFF
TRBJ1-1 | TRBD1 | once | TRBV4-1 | TGCGCCAGCAGCCAAGGGTCAGGGGGCTGGAACACTGAAGCTTTCTTT | CASSQGSGGWNTEAFF
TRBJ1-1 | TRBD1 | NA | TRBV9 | TGTGCCAGCAGCGTAGGGACAGGAGAGGTCACTGAAGCTTTCTTT | CASSVGTGEVTEAFF
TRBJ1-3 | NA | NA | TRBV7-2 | TGTGCCAGCAGCCCCCAAGGCAGGTCTGGAAACACCATATATTTT | CASSPQGRSGNTIYF
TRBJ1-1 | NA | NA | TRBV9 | TGTGCCAGCAGCGACCTCAGGGGACCCACAGAAAACACTGAAGCTTTCTTT | CASSDLRGPTENTEAFF
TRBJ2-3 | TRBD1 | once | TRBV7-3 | TGTGCCAGCAGCTCCGGGACAGGTAGCACAGATACGCAGTATTTT | CASSSGTGSTDTQYF
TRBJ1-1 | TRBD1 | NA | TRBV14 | TGTGCCAGCAGCCTCCGGGACGGACAGGTTGGAGCTTTCTTT | CASSLRDGQVGAFF
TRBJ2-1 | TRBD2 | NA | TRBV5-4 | TGTGCCAGCAGCTTTGAACTAGCGGGGCCCTCTTACAATGAGCAGTTCTTC | CASSFELAGPSYNEQFF
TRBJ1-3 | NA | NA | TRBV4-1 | TGCGCCAGCAGTCGCACACAGGGAGTTGGAAACACCATATATTTT | CASSRTQGVGNTIYF
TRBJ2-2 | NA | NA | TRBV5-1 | TGCGCCAGCAGCCCCGGGACTGCGAACACCGGGGAGCTGTTTTTT | CASSPGTANTGELFF
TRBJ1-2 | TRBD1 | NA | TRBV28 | TGTGCCAGCAGTTTAGCTTCCGCATTAGGGGGCTGGAACCATGGCTACACCTTC | CASSLASALGGWNHGYTF
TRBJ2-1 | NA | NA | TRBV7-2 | TGTGCCAGCAGCTTAAAGCCCGGGACTGTGCAGTTCTTC | CASSLKPGTVQFF
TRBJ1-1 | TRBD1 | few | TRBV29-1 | TGCAGCGTTGACGTTCAGGGGGGCACTGAAGCTTTCTTT | CSVDVQGGTEAFF
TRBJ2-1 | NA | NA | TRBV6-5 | TGTGCCAGCAGCCGCAATCGTCCGGGAGAGCAGTTCTTC | CASSRNRPGEQFF
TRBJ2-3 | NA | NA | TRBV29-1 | TGCAGCGTTGATGGGTCAGGGGTCGCAGATACGCAGTATTTT | CSVDGSGVADTQYF
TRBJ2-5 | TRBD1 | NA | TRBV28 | TGTGCCAGCAGGCCAACAGGGGATTTGGAGACCCAGTACTTC | CASRPTGDLETQYF
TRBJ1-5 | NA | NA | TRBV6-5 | TGTGCCAGCAGTGAGAGAAATCAGCCCCAGCATTTT | CASSERNQPQHF
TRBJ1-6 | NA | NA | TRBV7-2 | TGTGCCAGCAGCTTAGCCGGAAAAGGCGGTTCACCCCTCCACTTT | CASSLAGKGGSPLHF
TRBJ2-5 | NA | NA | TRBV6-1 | TGTGCCAGCAGTGAAGCGCAAGACAGGAAGCAGTACTTC | CASSEAQDRKQYF
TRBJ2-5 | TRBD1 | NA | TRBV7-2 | TGTGCCAGCAGCCCAGGACAGGGTCAGACCCAGTACTTC | CASSPGQGQTQYF
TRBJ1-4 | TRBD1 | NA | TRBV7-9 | TGTTCCAGCAGCTTCGCTGGACAGGGAGGAAATAAAAAACTGTTTTTT | CSSSFAGQGGNKKLFF
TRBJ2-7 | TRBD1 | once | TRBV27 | TGTGCCAGCAATTTATTGGGGGGACAGGGGGCGGTGGAGCAGTACTTC | CASNLLGGQGAVEQYF
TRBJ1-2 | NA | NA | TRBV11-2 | TGTGCCAGCACCTCGGACCTTACAGGGATCTATGGCTACACCTTC | CASTSDLTGIYGYTF
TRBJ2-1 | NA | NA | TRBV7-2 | TGTGCCAGCAGCTTAGGTACGGGGATTTCTGAGCAGTTCTTC | CASSLGTGISEQFF
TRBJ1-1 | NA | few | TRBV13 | TGTGCCAGCAGTTACGGGGCTGAAGCTTTCTTT | CASSYGAEAFF
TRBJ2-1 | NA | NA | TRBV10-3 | TGTGCCATCAGTGGGAGGTCGGATGAGCAGTTCTTC | CAISGRSDEQFF
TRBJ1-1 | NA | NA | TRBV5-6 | TGTGCCAGCAGCTTAGGACGTAGGGGAAATGAAGCTTTCTTT | CASSLGRRGNEAFF
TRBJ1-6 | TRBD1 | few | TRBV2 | TGTGCCAGCAGGGGACAGGGGGCGAGCTCACCCCTCCACTTT | CASRGQGASSPLHF
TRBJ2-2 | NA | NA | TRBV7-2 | TGTGCCAGCAGCTTCTCGGCGGGCGGGGAGCTGTTTTTT | CASSFSAGGELFF
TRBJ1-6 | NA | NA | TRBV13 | TGTGCCAGCAGCTTAGGAGGGGCTAATTCACCCCTCCACTTT | CASSLGGANSPLHF
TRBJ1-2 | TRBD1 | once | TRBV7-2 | TGTGCCAGCAGCCAGGGACAGAACTATGGCTACACCTTC | CASSQGQNYGYTF
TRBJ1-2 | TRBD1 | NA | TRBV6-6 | TGTGCCAGCATGGACAGGGTGGGCTATGGCTACACCTTC | CASMDRVGYGYTF
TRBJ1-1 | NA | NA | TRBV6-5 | TGTGCCAGCAGTTACCAGGTTTCGTACACTGAAGCTTTCTTT | CASSYQVSYTEAFF
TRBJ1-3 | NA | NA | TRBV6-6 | TGTGCCAGCAAATGGGATGGGGGCGACGGAAACACCATATATTTT | CASKWDGGDGNTIYF
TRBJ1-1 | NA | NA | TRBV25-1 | TGTGCCAGCAGTAATGACGGGATGGACACTGAAGCTTTCTTT | CASSNDGMDTEAFF
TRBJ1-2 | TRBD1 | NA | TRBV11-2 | TGTGCCAGCAGCCTCGGGACAGGGGGCCATGGCTACACCTTC | CASSLGTGGHGYTF
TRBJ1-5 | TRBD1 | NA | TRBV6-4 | TGTGCCAGCAGTGATCGAGGGGGCGGCAATCAGCCCCAGCATTTT | CASSDRGGGNQPQHF
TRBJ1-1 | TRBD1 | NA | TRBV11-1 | TGTGCCAGCAGCTTGGACAGGGGATCCACTGAAGCTTTCTTT | CASSLDRGSTEAFF